This T cell receptor (beta chain) emerged from a study of tumor-infiltrating lymphocytes in localized non-small cell lung cancer. Overall study context: Several tumor histologies, both smoking statuses, and some post-neoadjuvant chemotherapy samples were included.

A word on this clone: Other DNA sequences from this sample encode an identical CDR3 as well.

Clones were sequenced by immunoSEQ multiplex PCR, and TCRdb holds only the in-frame ones, with some missing. The sample has around 25,000 clones, just under 70% seen once. Germline V gene data show CDR1 as GTSNPN and CDR2 as SVGIG (reference sequence). The CDR3 loop spans 13 amino acids. V was trimmed by 0 bases and J by 4 bases, leaving 7 bases between them. The J gene is TRBJ1-5, the V gene TRBV30, with TRBD1 as a possible D gene (6 bases). The sample taken for sequencing was lung tumor tissue. This sequence originates from a human donor with non-small cell lung cancer. The CDR3 sequence: CAWSVQGNQPQHF. The CDR3 nucleotides are TGTGCCTGGAGTGTACAGGGTAATCAGCCCCAGCATTTT.